A single sample gave rise to the 9 T cell receptor beta chains below, sequenced in a study of T-cell reconstitution after alpha-beta-depleted transplantation in children. During its preparation, the TCRbeta library received unique molecular identifiers. TCRdb re-analysed the PCR reads in MiXCR, keeping a single row per CDR3 protein. Of 420,000 or so distinct CDR3 sequences listed, approximately 11% are singletons. The source material was PBMCs from the stem cell graft donor, sampled from the stem cell graft. The receptors shown here come from a human donor who donated a stem cell graft to a child with acute myeloid leukemia.

This clonotype was observed at least ten times. V and J are TRBV7-2 and TRBJ2-5; a possible D gene is TRBD1 (6 bases). Trimming removed 3 bases at V and 5 bases at J, with 19 bases between. CDR1 and CDR2 (germline): SGHTA, FQGNSA. The CDR3 loop spans 16 amino acids. For the CDR3, the DNA is TGTGCCAGCAGCTTTGTTGGGGGCGGATCAGGGGAGACCCAGTACTTC. This sequence encodes CASSFVGGGSGETQYF.

Many counts were recorded for this clonotype. The V gene is TRBV15, the J gene TRBJ2-3, with 8 positions matching TRBD2. V was clipped by 7 bases and J by 3 bases; unmatched bases: 6. Germline lookup yields CDR1 LNHNV and CDR2 YYDKDF (reference sequence). This CDR3 has 14 residues. The CDR3: CATTITGGTDTQYF. Written as DNA, the CDR3 is TGTGCCACCACGATCACGGGGGGGACAGATACGCAGTATTTT.

This clonotype was recorded a few times. The chain combines TRBV5-7 with TRBJ2-1, with 8 positions matching TRBD2. Being an ORF, TRBV5-7 has a function that is uncertain. The CDR3 covers 17 residues. V dropped 0 bases and J dropped 6; count of bases not matched to a gene: 11. The DNA of the CDR3 is TGTGCCAGCAGCTTGGCCCCGCGGGGGGCGGAGCTCAATGAGCAGTTCTTC. Translating it yields CASSLAPRGAELNEQFF.

The chain employs TRBV11-2 and TRBJ1-1; TRBD1 aligns across 9 bases. Unmatched junction bases numbered 8, after V lost 5 bases and J lost 4 bases. The germline V gene encodes CDR1 SGHAT and CDR2 FQNNGV. The CDR3 extends over 15 amino acids. CDR3 loop: CASSPHRGRGTEAFF. DNA of the CDR3: TGTGCCAGCAGCCCCCACAGGGGGCGAGGCACTGAAGCTTTCTTT.

There are many counts of this clonotype. The rearrangement links TRBV20-1 to TRBJ2-2; a possible D gene is TRBD1 (6 bases). This CDR3 has 12 residues. Germline CDR1 and CDR2: DFQATT and SNEGSKA (reference sequence). The V end was cut by 5 bases, the J end by 6 bases, with 10 bases between. CDR3 sequence: CSAYQGPGELFF. CDR3 DNA: TGCAGTGCTTATCAGGGGCCCGGGGAGCTGTTTTTT.

The rearrangement uses TRBV12-3 or TRBV12-4 and TRBJ1-5, with D maybe TRBD1 (5 bases). V shed 5 bases and J shed 1 base, with 15 bases lying between them. The CDR3 runs 16 residues. This CDR3 is CASSPGGAGSNQPQHF. The CDR3 bases are TGTGCCAGCAGTCCCGGGGGAGCGGGGAGCAATCAGCCCCAGCATTTT.

This CDR3 reads CSAQGSRYEQYF. As DNA, the CDR3 is TGCAGCGCTCAAGGGAGCCGTTACGAGCAGTACTTC. The gene calls are TRBV29-1 and TRBJ2-7; D is possibly TRBD2 (5 bases). CDR3 size: 12 residues. Germline V lookup: CDR1 SQVTM, CDR2 ANQGSEA. Trimming cost V 7 bases and J 4 bases, with 14 bases left between them.

This clonotype came up many times. The chain combines TRBV4-2 with TRBJ2-3, with 9 bases identical to TRBD2. Per the germline V gene, CDR1 is LGHNA and CDR2 is YNFKEQ. The CDR3 is made up of 17 amino acids. V shed 4 bases and J 2 bases; nucleotides not matched to a gene: 10. CDR3 sequence (DNA): TGTGCCAGCAGCCCCTCGGGGGCTAGCGGGGCCACAGATACGCAGTATTTT. Translation: CASSPSGASGATDTQYF.

Ten or more counts support this clonotype. V and J are TRBV10-3 and TRBJ2-1; 12 bases agree with TRBD1. Looked up from germline, CDR1 is ENHRY and CDR2 is SYGVKD. Trimming at V came to 6 bases and at J to 8 bases, leaving 8 bases not matched to a gene. This CDR3 contains 15 residues. CDR3 DNA: TGTGCCATCAGGTCCGGGACAGGGGGCAAGTATGAGCAGTTCTTC. Protein sequence: CAIRSGTGGKYEQFF.